This TCR beta chain was found in a study of shared clonotypes between healthy human individuals. Study overall: CD4 naive and memory got three plates each, CD8 naive two, CD8 memory one. Study-level points and caveats: In having few donors, the study represented limited genetic and exposure-history diversity.

Comments on this clone: Its antigen remains unidentified.

Naive CD8 isolation took CD45RO-negative cells positively selected for CCR7 and excluded terminally differentiated effector memory CD45RA+ cells. The study drew all its donors from Caucasian adults living in Nashville, Tennessee. Source study methods: Junction-only sequences without quality scores were provided by ImmunoSEQ, so filtering was different. Sequencing was performed with immunoSEQ multiplex PCR; in TCRdb, only in-frame clones are kept and a portion is missing. V and J calls and clone size are given by that table; D and trimming were obtained from the DNA. Of about 600,000 clones in the sample, 95% to 98% were seen once. The source material was naive CD8+ T cells sorted from blood. This sequence was found in a man younger than 40 in good health.

In nucleotides, the CDR3 is TGTGCCATCAGTGGGGGGACAGGGCGTTTAAACACTGAAGCTTTCTTT. Protein sequence: CAISGGTGRLNTEAFF. This chain uses TRBV10-3 with TRBJ1-1; 9 bases are a match to TRBD1. V lost 4 bases and J lost 2; bases outside the gene matches: 8. The CDR3 has 16 amino acids. CDR1 and CDR2 (germline): ENHRY, SYGVKD.